This T cell receptor (beta chain) comes out of a study of blood T cell repertoires in COVID-19. Study-wide background: Some COVID-19 samples were acute and others convalescent; all came from the United States, Italy and Spain. In each case, the material was cDNA or gDNA derived from T cells, B-cell-depleted T cells, or PBMCs.

Trimming left V 6 bases short and J 4 bases short, with 9 bases between. Germline assignment: CDR1 WSHSY and CDR2 SAAADI. This CDR3 has 12 amino acids. In the authors' methods: Reference gene primer amplification in the assay estimated nucleated cell counts. The repertoire was sequenced with immunoSEQ multiplex PCR; TCRdb's copy has only in-frame clones and lacks some. Clone size and V and J calls were adopted from that table, with D and trimming inferred from the DNA. Of approximately 75,000 clones in the sample, 83% were seen once. Sequenced: peripheral blood. The chain uses TRBV10-2 and TRBJ1-2, with unresolved D. This receptor was identified in a woman aged 80 or over with acute or convalescent COVID-19. CDR3 loop: CASRSDIYGYTF. DNA of the CDR3: TGCGCCAGCAGGTCAGATATCTATGGCTACACCTTC.